This T cell receptor beta chain emerged from a study of post-analysis software for immune sequencing data. Tagging with unique molecular identifiers was a feature of the TCR beta cDNA libraries. Each CDR3 protein gets one entry after TCRdb re-called the PCR reads with MiXCR. Of more than 500,000 distinct CDR3 sequences in the sample, roughly 34% are singletons; the top ten hold under 7%. Overall study results and limits: Elevated frequency relative to controls characterized roughly five TRBV segments in patients, TRBV5-6, TRBV5-1 and TRBV20-1 among them.

A note on this clonotype: Its target is not known.

CDR3 length: 18 amino acids. The germline V gene has CDR1 MNHNS and CDR2 SASEGT. Trimming cost V 5 bases and J 7 bases; bases outside gene matches: 18. What was sequenced was blood. The TCR sequence derives from a girl younger than 18 with multiple sclerosis. J is TRBJ2-7 and V is TRBV6-1; 12 bases line up with TRBD1. In DNA form, the CDR3 reads TGTGCCAGCAGTCGGCCGGGACAGGGGGCGCCCACTACTAGGGAGCAGTACTTC. It codes for CASSRPGQGAPTTREQYF.